Reported below is one TCR beta chain. Many counts were recorded for this clonotype. It lacks a known antigen. Nothing much larger sits one base from this clone, and base qualities are not available. Library method: RT-PCR. Sequencing took place on an Illumina HiSeq 2500. Through fastp at Q25 and MiXCR, TCRdb rebuilt clones from the public reads, retaining in-frame beta chains. Here each entry gathers all rows of one CDR3 protein and keeps the most common genes and DNA. Counted in this sample were more than 450,000 distinct CDR3 sequences; less than 8% of them appeared once. The ten largest clonotypes hold about an eighth of the sample. This sample was included in a study of response to subunit inactivated influenza vaccine (dated by TCRdb to the late 2010s). With regard to the full study: To follow how T cells responded to a trivalent subunit inactivated influenza vaccine, the researchers relied on deep quantitative profiling of the T cell receptor repertoire.

From the cysteine up to the phenylalanine, the CDR3 has a length of 14 residues. Kept here is only the CDR3 DNA, which spans 42 bases and is read in frame from base 1. V loses 6 bases of germline sequence and J loses 0 bases, and the interval between the two ends is 8 bases. Overall study results and their limits: It was suggested by the authors that each seasonal influenza vaccination may recruit only a limited number of new T cells.

The sequence derives from a man aged 50-75 years who received an inactivated influenza vaccine. Donor details come from another sample of the same person, matched by shared clones. Sequenced here: PBMCs from blood, sampled less than 25 months after vaccination. This chain is built from TRBV12-3 or TRBV12-4 and TRBJ1-4; no confident D gene assignment can be made. The nucleotides are TGTGCCAGCAGCTACAGTTCAACTAATGAAAAACTGTTTTTT. Translation gives CASSYSSTNEKLFF.